Listed here are 3 T cell receptor beta chains from one sample, sequenced in a study of resident and recirculating memory T cells in vitiligo. Repertoires were generated with immunoSEQ multiplex PCR, while TCRdb's copy carries only in-frame clones and drops some. Here the sample spans more than 35,000 clones, approximately 91% being singletons. Sequenced sample: blood. Receptors were obtained from a male donor with vitiligo.

The V and J genes are TRBV6-9 and TRBJ2-6, with 7 bases matching TRBD1. The CDR3 length is 17 residues. Germline V gene sequence: CDR1 MNHGY, CDR2 SVAAGI. Trimming at V came to 2 bases and at J to 3 bases, leaving 7 bases not matched to a gene. The CDR3 reads CASSYPDRLFGANVLTF. CDR3 coding DNA: TGTGCCAGCAGTTATCCGGACAGGTTGTTTGGGGCCAACGTCCTGACTTTC.

The chain carries TRBV4-3 and TRBJ2-1, with 8 positions matching TRBD2. Per the germline V gene, CDR1 is LGHNA and CDR2 is YSLEER. The ends lost 5 bases at V and 3 bases at J; junction bases unmatched: 6. The CDR3 spans 15 residues. CDR3 DNA: TGCGCCAGCAGCTCGCAGCGGGGGATCTACAATGAGCAGTTCTTC. It specifies CASSSQRGIYNEQFF.

The gene calls are TRBV7-2 and TRBJ2-5, with a weak D call TRBD2 (6 bases). With 5 bases removed from V and 2 bases from J, the gap between germline ends came to 9 bases. CDR1 and CDR2 from the germline V gene are SGHTA and FQGNSA. This CDR3 comprises 13 residues. CDR3 nucleotides: TGTGCCAGCAGCCGTCGGGGGCAAGAGACCCAGTACTTC. Its translation is CASSRRGQETQYF.